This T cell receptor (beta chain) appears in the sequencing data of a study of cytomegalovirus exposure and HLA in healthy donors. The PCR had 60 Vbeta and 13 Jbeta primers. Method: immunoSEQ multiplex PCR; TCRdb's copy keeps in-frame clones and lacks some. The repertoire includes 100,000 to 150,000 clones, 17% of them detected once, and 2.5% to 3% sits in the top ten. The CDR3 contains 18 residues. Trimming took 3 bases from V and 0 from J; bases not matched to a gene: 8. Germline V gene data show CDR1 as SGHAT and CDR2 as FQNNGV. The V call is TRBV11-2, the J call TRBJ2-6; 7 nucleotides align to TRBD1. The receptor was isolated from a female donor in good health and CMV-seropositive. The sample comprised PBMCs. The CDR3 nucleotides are TGTGCCAGCAGCTTGGTGGGACAGTTCCTCTCTGGGGCCAACGTCCTGACTTTC. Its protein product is CASSLVGQFLSGANVLTF.